These T cell receptor beta chains were read from a single sample in a study of blood T cell repertoires in COVID-19. Profiling relied on immunoSEQ multiplex PCR, and the TCRdb table lists in-frame clones only, not all of them. The sample lists some 14,000 clones; 82% were seen once. The specimen sequenced was peripheral blood. These receptors were taken from a man at least 80 years old with active or convalescent COVID-19. Both conserved end residues are part of each CDR3. Each record gives: V gene, D gene, clone size, J gene, CDR3 DNA, CDR3 protein. The D gene is left open where the match is weak. Some rows mark clone size as missing; the rest say once, few, many or name a class of expanded clone.

v_call: TRBV4-1; d_call: TRBD1; clone_size: .; j_call: TRBJ2-5; cdr3_nt: TGCGCCAGCAGCCAAGAAGGTGGGGACAGGGGTTACCAAGAGACCCAGTACTTC; cdr3_aa: CASSQEGGDRGYQETQYF
v_call: TRBV18; d_call: .; clone_size: .; j_call: TRBJ1-1; cdr3_nt: TGTGCCAGCTCAGGCAGGGAGGGCACTGAAGCTTTCTTT; cdr3_aa: CASSGREGTEAFF
v_call: TRBV10-3; d_call: .; clone_size: .; j_call: TRBJ2-5; cdr3_nt: TGTGCCATCAGTGATCGGCGGGGGCGGGAGACCCAGTACTTC; cdr3_aa: CAISDRRGRETQYF
v_call: TRBV27; d_call: .; clone_size: .; j_call: TRBJ1-3; cdr3_nt: TGTGCCAGCAGCCCGGTGTTGGGCGGGGGAAACACCATATATTTT; cdr3_aa: CASSPVLGGGNTIYF
v_call: TRBV7-9; d_call: TRBD1; clone_size: .; j_call: TRBJ1-6; cdr3_nt: TGTGCCAGCAGCTTAGAGACAGGGGGATGGTCACCCCTCCACTTT; cdr3_aa: CASSLETGGWSPLHF
v_call: TRBV5-1; d_call: TRBD2; clone_size: once; j_call: TRBJ2-3; cdr3_nt: TGCGCCAGCAGCTTTACGGGGGGGCCGGGAGATACGCAGTATTTT; cdr3_aa: CASSFTGGPGDTQYF
v_call: TRBV28; d_call: TRBD1; clone_size: .; j_call: TRBJ1-5; cdr3_nt: TGTGCCAGCAGTCCCCTCACAGGGGATCAGCCCCAGCATTTT; cdr3_aa: CASSPLTGDQPQHF
v_call: TRBV6-2/TRBV6-3; d_call: TRBD1; clone_size: .; j_call: TRBJ1-1; cdr3_nt: TGTGCCAGCAGCCCCTTTTGGACAGGGGCCACTGAAGCTTTCTTT; cdr3_aa: CASSPFWTGATEAFF
v_call: TRBV29-1; d_call: .; clone_size: .; j_call: TRBJ2-5; cdr3_nt: TGCAGCGTTGAGAGAACAGGGGAGACCCAGTACTTC; cdr3_aa: CSVERTGETQYF
v_call: TRBV5-1; d_call: .; clone_size: .; j_call: TRBJ2-3; cdr3_nt: TGCGCCAGCAGCAGGGGCGCCGACACAGATACGCAGTATTTT; cdr3_aa: CASSRGADTDTQYF
v_call: TRBV6-2/TRBV6-3; d_call: .; clone_size: .; j_call: TRBJ2-7; cdr3_nt: TGTGCCAGCAGCCCCACCTCGTGGTCCGGGGATAAGCAGTACTTC; cdr3_aa: CASSPTSWSGDKQYF
v_call: TRBV19; d_call: .; clone_size: .; j_call: TRBJ1-5; cdr3_nt: TGTGCCAGTAGTATGAGGGGATTTGAGGACCGGGGACTGCCCCAGCATTTT; cdr3_aa: CASSMRGFEDRGLPQHF
v_call: TRBV6-1; d_call: .; clone_size: .; j_call: TRBJ2-1; cdr3_nt: TGTGCCAGCAGTGAAGCAGGGCCAGGGGGGAATGAGCAGTTCTTC; cdr3_aa: CASSEAGPGGNEQFF
v_call: TRBV21-1; d_call: .; clone_size: .; j_call: TRBJ2-7; cdr3_nt: TGTGCCAGCACCGTGGGACTCCGCGGGGGGGCCTACGAGCAGTACTTC; cdr3_aa: CASTVGLRGGAYEQYF
v_call: TRBV18; d_call: TRBD1; clone_size: .; j_call: TRBJ1-4; cdr3_nt: TGTGCCAGCTCACCCGACAGGGTGACTAATGAAAAACTGTTTTTT; cdr3_aa: CASSPDRVTNEKLFF
v_call: TRBV30; d_call: TRBD2; clone_size: .; j_call: TRBJ2-5; cdr3_nt: TGTGCCTGGAGTGCTGGAACTAGCGATGAGACCCAGTACTTC; cdr3_aa: CAWSAGTSDETQYF
v_call: TRBV7-3; d_call: TRBD2; clone_size: .; j_call: TRBJ2-3; cdr3_nt: TGTGCCAGCAGCTTAGGTGCGGGGGGGTGGACAGATACGCAGTATTTT; cdr3_aa: CASSLGAGGWTDTQYF
v_call: TRBV10-1; d_call: TRBD2; clone_size: .; j_call: TRBJ2-3; cdr3_nt: TGCGCCAGCAGCGGGACTAGCGGAAGCACAGATACGCAGTATTTT; cdr3_aa: CASSGTSGSTDTQYF
v_call: TRBV9; d_call: TRBD1; clone_size: few; j_call: TRBJ1-1; cdr3_nt: TGTGCCAGCAGCGTGGGAGACAGGGATTACACTGAAGCTTTCTTT; cdr3_aa: CASSVGDRDYTEAFF
v_call: TRBV5-1; d_call: .; clone_size: .; j_call: TRBJ1-2; cdr3_nt: TGCGCCAGCAGCGGCGGGACCGGGGATGGCTACACCTTC; cdr3_aa: CASSGGTGDGYTF
v_call: TRBV7-2; d_call: .; clone_size: once; j_call: TRBJ1-5; cdr3_nt: TGTGCCAGCAGCGCTCAACCGGGGGATCAGCCCCAGCATTTT; cdr3_aa: CASSAQPGDQPQHF
v_call: TRBV12-5; d_call: TRBD1; clone_size: .; j_call: TRBJ2-3; cdr3_nt: TGTGCTAGTGGTTTGGGACAGGGGACAGATACGCAGTATTTT; cdr3_aa: CASGLGQGTDTQYF
v_call: TRBV6-4; d_call: .; clone_size: .; j_call: TRBJ1-6; cdr3_nt: TGTGCCAGCAGTGAAGGGCAGGGTGGCTCACCCCTCCACTTT; cdr3_aa: CASSEGQGGSPLHF
v_call: TRBV20-1; d_call: .; clone_size: once; j_call: TRBJ2-3; cdr3_nt: TGCAGTGCTAGTTTACAGGGGGGGACAGATACGCAGTATTTT; cdr3_aa: CSASLQGGTDTQYF
v_call: TRBV30; d_call: .; clone_size: .; j_call: TRBJ1-5; cdr3_nt: TGTGCCTGGAGTAAAAGCGGCAATCAGCCCCAGCATTTT; cdr3_aa: CAWSKSGNQPQHF
v_call: TRBV10-3; d_call: TRBD2; clone_size: .; j_call: TRBJ2-1; cdr3_nt: TGTGCCATCAGTGATAAGCGGGGGCCCTACAATGAGCAGTTCTTC; cdr3_aa: CAISDKRGPYNEQFF
v_call: TRBV6-1; d_call: TRBD1; clone_size: .; j_call: TRBJ1-6; cdr3_nt: TGTGCCAGCAGTGCCCGACAGGGGGGCGGATATAATTCACCCCTCCACTTT; cdr3_aa: CASSARQGGGYNSPLHF
v_call: TRBV5-1; d_call: TRBD1; clone_size: .; j_call: TRBJ2-7; cdr3_nt: TGCGCCAGCAGCTTGGCCGCAGGGGGCGGTGGCTACGAGCAGTACTTC; cdr3_aa: CASSLAAGGGGYEQYF
v_call: TRBV4-2; d_call: TRBD2; clone_size: .; j_call: TRBJ2-3; cdr3_nt: TGTGCCAGCAGCCTCGGACTAGCGGGGGCAGATACGCAGTATTTT; cdr3_aa: CASSLGLAGADTQYF
v_call: TRBV7-2; d_call: .; clone_size: .; j_call: TRBJ1-4; cdr3_nt: TGTGCCAGCAGCTCGAGGCGGGGGCAGGTTTCTGAAAAACTGTTTTTT; cdr3_aa: CASSSRRGQVSEKLFF
v_call: TRBV10-2; d_call: .; clone_size: .; j_call: TRBJ1-1; cdr3_nt: TGCGCCAGTTCGGAGGCCGGGGGCACTGAAGCTTTCTTT; cdr3_aa: CASSEAGGTEAFF
v_call: TRBV11-2; d_call: .; clone_size: .; j_call: TRBJ1-5; cdr3_nt: TGTGCCAGCAGCTTAGCGGCGGATAGCAATCAGCCCCAGCATTTT; cdr3_aa: CASSLAADSNQPQHF
v_call: TRBV7-9; d_call: .; clone_size: .; j_call: TRBJ1-1; cdr3_nt: TGTGCCAGCAGCTTAGGACAGACGAACACTGAAGCTTTCTTT; cdr3_aa: CASSLGQTNTEAFF
v_call: TRBV19; d_call: .; clone_size: few; j_call: TRBJ1-2; cdr3_nt: TGTGCCAGTAGTATGGGGCAGTTGGGCTATGGCTACACCTTC; cdr3_aa: CASSMGQLGYGYTF